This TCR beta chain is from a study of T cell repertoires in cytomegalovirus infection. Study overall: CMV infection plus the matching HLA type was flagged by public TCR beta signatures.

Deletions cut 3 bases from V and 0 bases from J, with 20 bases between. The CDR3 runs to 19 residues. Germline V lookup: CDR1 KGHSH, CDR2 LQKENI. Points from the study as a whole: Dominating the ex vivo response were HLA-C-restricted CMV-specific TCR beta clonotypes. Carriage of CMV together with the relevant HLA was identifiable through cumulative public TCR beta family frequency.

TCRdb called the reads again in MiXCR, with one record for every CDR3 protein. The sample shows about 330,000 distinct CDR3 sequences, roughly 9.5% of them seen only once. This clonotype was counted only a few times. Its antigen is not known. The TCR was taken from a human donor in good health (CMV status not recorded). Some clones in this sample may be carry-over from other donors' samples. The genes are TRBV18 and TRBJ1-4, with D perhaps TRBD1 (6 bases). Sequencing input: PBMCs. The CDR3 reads CASSPMDRGAVATNEKLFF. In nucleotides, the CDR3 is TGTGCCAGCTCACCTATGGACCGGGGGGCGGTAGCAACTAATGAAAAACTGTTTTTT.